The source of this T cell receptor beta chain is a study of beta chain features in type 1 diabetes. General study results and limits: Shortening that was moderate but significant affected the TCRB CDR3s of Type 1 diabetes patients in all four CD4+ subsets.

In regard to this clone: Its antigen is undetermined.

Expressed TCRB transcripts were sequenced after all isolated RNA was converted to cDNA. Method: immunoSEQ multiplex PCR; TCRdb's copy keeps in-frame clones and lacks some. The sample carries about 340,000 clones, 7% to 10% recorded once. The sequence was collected from a man aged 25-40 years with type 1 diabetes. Material for sequencing was central memory CD4+ T cells from blood.

Here the CDR3 reads CASSWSSGGWETQYF. CDR3 sequence (DNA): TGCGCCAGCAGCTGGTCCTCGGGGGGCTGGGAGACCCAGTACTTC. The chain employs TRBV5-1 and TRBJ2-5; perhaps TRBD2 as D (7 bases). From germline, CDR1 is SGHRS and CDR2 YFSETQ. The CDR3 consists of 15 residues. Trimming took off 3 bases at V and 5 bases at J, with 17 bases between the two ends.